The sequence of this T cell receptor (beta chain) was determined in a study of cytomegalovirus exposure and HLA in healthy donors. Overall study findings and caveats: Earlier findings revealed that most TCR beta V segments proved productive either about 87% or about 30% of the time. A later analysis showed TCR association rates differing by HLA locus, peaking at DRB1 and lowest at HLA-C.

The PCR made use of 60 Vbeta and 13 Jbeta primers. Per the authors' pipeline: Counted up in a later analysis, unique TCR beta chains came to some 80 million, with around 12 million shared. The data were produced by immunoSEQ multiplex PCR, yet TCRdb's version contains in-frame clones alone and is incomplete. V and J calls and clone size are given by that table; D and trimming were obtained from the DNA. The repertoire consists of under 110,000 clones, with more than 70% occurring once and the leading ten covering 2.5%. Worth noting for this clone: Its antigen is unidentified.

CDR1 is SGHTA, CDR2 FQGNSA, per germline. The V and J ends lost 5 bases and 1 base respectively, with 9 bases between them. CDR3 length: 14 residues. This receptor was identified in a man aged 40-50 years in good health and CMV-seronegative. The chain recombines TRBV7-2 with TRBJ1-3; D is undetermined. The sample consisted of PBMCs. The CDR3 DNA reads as TGTGCCAGCAGCCGGGATGTTTCTGGAAACACCATATATTTT. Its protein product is CASSRDVSGNTIYF.